What follows are 6 T cell receptor beta chains derived from one specimen sequenced in a study of blood T cell repertoires in COVID-19. Clones were sequenced by immunoSEQ multiplex PCR, and TCRdb holds only the in-frame ones, with some missing. The sample contains tens of thousands of clones, more than 80% of which appear only once. What was sequenced was peripheral blood. Receptors were obtained from a human donor in a cohort sampled during active COVID-19.

The V call is TRBV20-1, the J call TRBJ1-6; 8 nucleotides align to TRBD1. J was trimmed by 9 bases and V by 3 bases; bases with no gene match: 4. Germline CDR1 and CDR2: DFQATT and SNEGSKA (reference sequence). The CDR3 sequence is 13 residues long. The chain's CDR3 is CSASSGGGSPLHF. In DNA form, the CDR3 reads TGCAGTGCTAGTTCAGGGGGCGGTTCACCCCTCCACTTT.

The J gene is TRBJ2-2, the V gene TRBV5-1; D not resolved. This CDR3 comprises 15 residues. Germline loops: CDR1 SGHRS, CDR2 YFSETQ. The V and J ends lost 0 bases and 1 base respectively, with 7 bases between them. The CDR3 DNA follows: TGCGCCAGCAGCTTGGGCAACTGGAACACCGGGGAGCTGTTTTTT. It translates to CASSLGNWNTGELFF.

The chain combines TRBV2 with TRBJ1-5, with TRBD1 matching over 7 bases. CDR3 length: 15 amino acids. CDR1 is SNHLY and CDR2 is FYNNEI in the germline V gene. V lost 4 bases to trimming and J lost 2 bases; unmatched junction nucleotides: 5. The CDR3 region has the DNA TGTGCCAGCAGTGTGGGACAGTCTCGCAATCAGCCCCAGCATTTT. Translating it yields CASSVGQSRNQPQHF.

The chain combines TRBV11-2 with TRBJ2-7, with 7 bases aligning to TRBD1. Germline V lookup: CDR1 SGHAT, CDR2 FQNNGV. Trimming removed 5 bases from V and 4 bases from J; junction bases left unmatched: 8. This CDR3 contains 14 residues. The CDR3 sequence: CASSPPTGNYEQYF. The CDR3 nucleotides are TGTGCCAGCAGCCCACCGACAGGGAATTACGAGCAGTACTTC. Full variable domain (rest looked up from reference TRBV11-2 and TRBJ2-7): EAGVAQSPRYKIIEKRQSVAFWCNPISGHATLYWYQQILGQGPKLLIQFQNNGVVDDSQLPKDRFSAERLKGVDSTLKIQPAKLEDSAVYLCASSPPTGNYEQYFGPGTRLTVT.

The J gene is TRBJ2-1, the V gene TRBV7-6; 7 nucleotides agree with TRBD2. Unmatched junction bases numbered 11, after V lost 2 bases and J lost 10 bases. This CDR3 is built from 15 residues. Germline CDR1 is SGHVS and CDR2 is FNYEAQ. CDR3 nucleotide sequence: TGTGCCAGCAGCTTAATGAGGGAGGGCCCTTACGAGCAGTTCTTC. This codes for CASSLMREGPYEQFF. Variable domain in full (rest from reference TRBV7-6 and TRBJ2-1): GAGVSQSPRYKVTKRGQDVALRCDPISGHVSLYWYRQALGQGPEFLTYFNYEAQQDKSGLPNDRFSAERPEGSISTLTIQRTEQRDSAMYRCASSLMREGPYEQFFGPGTRLTVL.

The chain recombines TRBV9 with TRBJ1-4; D remains unclear. CDR1 is SGDLS and CDR2 is YYNGEE in the germline V gene. CDR3 length: 15 residues. V gave up 2 bases and J gave up 2 bases, with 10 bases separating them. In nucleotides, the CDR3 is TGTGCCAGCAGCGTGAGAACCTCCACTAATGAAAAACTGTTTTTT. Translated, it gives CASSVRTSTNEKLFF.